A selection of T cell receptor beta chains follows, all from one sample in a study of cytomegalovirus exposure and HLA in healthy donors. The method was immunoSEQ multiplex PCR; TCRdb's version includes in-frame clones alone and lacks a portion of them. The sample shows 100,000 to 150,000 clones, roughly 82% of them seen only once. Sequencing was carried out using PBMCs. The receptors stem from a human donor in good health. Both conserved end residues are part of each CDR3. The order of the fields is V gene, clone size, CDR3 length, CDR3 protein. Size is stated for part of the rows, as once, few or many counts, or as a class when the clone is expanded.

>TRBV6-5|few|15
CASSYSGQGIDTQYF
>TRBV29-1|-|16
CSVDATGTVGVGTQYF
>TRBV13|-|14
CASSLRTSTDTQYF
>TRBV27|-|14
CASSLNGPNTEAFF
>TRBV15|once|15
CATSGGQGASYEQYF
>TRBV10-3|-|11
CAISGGQGQFF
>TRBV13|-|13
CASSLGGGNGYTF
>TRBV28|-|15
CASSPRGSGSIEQFF
>TRBV30|-|16
CAWSPGLAGYSYEQYF
>TRBV11-3|-|20
CASSLDPLAGGLSSYNEQFF
>TRBV6-5|once|16
CASSYDGDRGTVTQYF
>TRBV19|-|14
CASRVAGGSYEQYF
>TRBV4-1|-|20
CASSQTSPGQGGTSSYEQYF
>TRBV28|-|16
CASSTVGTGKPDTQYF
>TRBV6-4|-|13
CASSHRETDTQYF
>TRBV28|-|14
CASSLFRGNTEAFF
>TRBV5-1|-|14
CASSLGTGYTEAFF
>TRBV2|-|13
CASGGQMNTEAFF
>TRBV7-7|-|13
CASSLGGAGELFF
>TRBV19|-|11
CASSIREEQFF
>TRBV7-9|-|15
CTSRLQGSGANVLTF
>TRBV5-1|-|17
CASSFRAGKITYNEQFF
>TRBV2|-|14
CASSDVGAYEKLFF
>TRBV7-2|-|15
CASSLGREGSLEQYF
>TRBV7-9|few|14
CASSLSTGVWPLHF
>TRBV2|-|14
CASRSRGHTDTQYF
>TRBV10-3|-|18
CAISESTGGLRVIQPQHF